This TCR beta chain was sequenced in a study of CD8+ T cells in alopecia areata (dated by TCRdb to the late 2010s). For the wider study: The treated patients, all with moderate-to-severe alopecia areata, were enrolled in an open-label pilot trial of oral tofacitinib given at 5 to 10 mg twice daily. Patients on tofacitinib were biopsied at baseline and after 4 and 24 weeks of treatment, and several of the patients also had a later scalp biopsy. In humans, TCRbeta sequencing was performed on scalp tissue and on sorted CD4+ and CD8+ peripheral blood T cells from healthy controls and from patients with patchy or totalis/universalis alopecia areata. Patients stayed on tofacitinib for 6 to 18 months and then had 6 months of follow-up off drug so that delayed response and recurrence could be assessed. The RNA source kit depended on sample type: the PAXgene miRNA kit for fixed scalp, the miRNeasy kit for PBMCs, and the RNeasy kit for mouse skin. To study T cell clonal expansion in alopecia areata, the researchers applied high-throughput TCRbeta sequencing to both the C3H/HeJ mouse model and human patients. In treated patients, disease severity was measured using the SALT score, which gives the percentage of scalp surface area affected. Clonality in the scalp was compared among normal scalp (n=4), patchy alopecia areata scalp (n=8), and alopecia totalis/universalis scalp (n=8). TCRbeta CDR3 regions were amplified by immunoSEQ multiplex PCR using 35 Vbeta forward and 13 Jbeta reverse primers.

What the time point label conveys for this sample: about 5 months on oral tofacitinib. The treatment or condition label, read with the paper, signifies: oral pan-JAK inhibitor, 5-10 mg twice daily. Lesional scalp punch biopsies and peripheral blood were collected from alopecia areata patients. PBMCs were isolated by density centrifugation and stained for CD3, CD4 and CD8, after which CD4+ and CD8+ T cells were sorted on a FACSAria. This clone turned up a few times. Its antigen is not yet known. Per-nucleotide qualities are absent, and no much larger clonotype sits a single base away. The protocol used for the library was the immunoSEQ multiplex PCR assay. For TCR sequencing, RNA was extracted from every sample and reverse transcribed into cDNA to serve as template. SuperScript III was used to make first-strand cDNA, primed with a 2:1 mix of oligo-dT and random hexamers. A synthetic immune receptor repertoire was used to gauge amplification bias, and whatever bias remained was removed computationally. The study's processing was this. Raw reads were preprocessed to remove errors, and CDR3 was defined by IMGT conventions from the conserved cysteine to phenylalanine. Clonality was computed by normalizing Shannon entropy by log2 of the number of productive unique TCRs and subtracting the result from 1. Whether each scalp clone was CD4 or CD8 was inferred by checking scalp TCRbeta sequences against the CD4 and CD8 repertoires from sorted blood. Entries here come from immuneACCESS through TCRdb and include only in-frame sequences with V and J called. Some clones fail to appear in such tables; in the studies checked, an unresolved V gene covers under half of the shortfall, and the cause of the remainder is unknown. That table furnishes V, J and clone size, whereas the DNA furnished D and trimming. This sample lists 190,000 or so clones; around three fifths were detected once. Over 10% of the sample rests with the top ten.

From the cysteine up to the phenylalanine, the CDR3 has a length of 13 residues. Just the 39-base CDR3 DNA is kept, in frame starting at base 1. Relative to germline, V is 7 bases shorter and J is 0 bases shorter, with 10 bases between their ends. The germline V gene encodes CDR1 SQVTM and CDR2 ANQGSEA. What the study reported, not specific to this receptor: Scalp clonality and the number of expanded CD8+ clones among the top 100 scalp clones were significantly decreased by tofacitinib. Unlike mouse skin, which is dominated by gammadelta T cells, normal human skin has resident alphabeta T cells that are also sequenced, and this complicates analysis of the scalp TCR repertoire. TCR sequences shared between patients were less clear than in mice, possibly partly because of HLA diversity in the patient population. During tofacitinib treatment, many expanded lesional clones remained in scalp and blood, and this persistence may partly explain relapse after treatment is stopped. Compared with normal scalp, lesional scalp, particularly in alopecia totalis/universalis, had higher clonality and more expanded CD8+ clones, which suggests antigenic drive. Because the treated cohort was small and included a single nonresponder, larger studies are needed to assess links between baseline CD8+ expansion and response.

The sample in question was CD8+ T cells sorted from blood, obtained at week 24, from a patient treated with tofacitinib. This receptor was identified in a human donor with alopecia areata. The chain joins TRBV29-1 to TRBJ2-1; the D segment could be TRBD2, given 5 matching bases. CDR3 sequence: CSDTGSSYNEQFF. The DNA sequence is TGCAGCGATACGGGGAGCTCCTACAATGAGCAGTTCTTC.